This T cell receptor (beta chain) was identified during a study of OX40 agonist ivuxolimab in advanced cancers. Study background: The study gave patients intravenous ivuxolimab at 0.01 to 10 mg/kg every 2 weeks.

Germline CDR1 is SGHVS and CDR2 is FQNEAQ. CDR3 length equals 13 residues. Deletions cut 6 bases from V and 4 bases from J, with 12 bases between. Blood was sampled at baseline, cycle 4 day 1, and cycle 7 day 1. To note about this clone: Its cognate antigen is unknown.

Study-wide results and caveats: Among expanded peripheral T cells, antigen specificity went undetermined.

Sequenced by immunoSEQ multiplex PCR; TCRdb stores in-frame clones only, minus some. Of about 50,000 clones listed, about 74% were seen once; the top ten hold under 3%. The sample was CD4+ or CD8+ T cells sorted from blood, taken in a trial of the OX40 agonist ivuxolimab. The sequence was collected from an adult with an advanced solid tumor such as melanoma, head and neck, liver or kidney cancer. V gene TRBV7-8 combines with J gene TRBJ1-2; a possible D gene is TRBD1 (5 bases). The DNA of the CDR3 is TGTGCCAGCAGTGGAACAGGATTCTATGGCTACACCTTC. It encodes CASSGTGFYGYTF.